Below are 25 T cell receptor beta chains sequenced from a single sample in a study of multiple sclerosis patients with progressive multifocal leukoencephalopathy. Only in-frame clones appear in the TCRdb table, and some are missing; sequencing was by immunoSEQ multiplex PCR. Of about 25,000 clones in the sample, 85% to 95% were seen once. The sample's time point: approximately 11 months of natalizumab therapy. Sample: PBMCs, taken from a patient treated with natalizumab. These TCRs come from a young man with multiple sclerosis.

The V and J genes are TRBV2 and TRBJ2-7; 7 positions match TRBD2. With 7 bases clipped from V and 2 bases from J, the junction kept 5 bases outside the gene matches. This CDR3 spans 13 amino acids. Germline-derived CDR1 and CDR2 are SNHLY and FYNNEI. The CDR3 is CASNSGSAYEQYF. CDR3 sequence (DNA): TGTGCCAGCAATAGCGGGTCCGCCTACGAGCAGTACTTC.

The rearrangement joins TRBV4-1 to TRBJ1-2, with a tentative D call TRBD1 (6 bases). Germline CDR1 and CDR2: MGHRA and YSYEKL. V lost 0 bases, J lost 8 bases, and 16 bases lay in between. The CDR3 runs 15 residues. The CDR3 reads CASSQEGGGPGGYTF. In nucleotides, the CDR3 is TGCGCCAGCAGCCAAGAAGGCGGGGGGCCCGGCGGCTACACCTTC.

The DNA for the CDR3 is TGCGCCAGCAGCTGGACAGGGGGCAACCACGAGCAGTACTTC. Amino acid sequence: CASSWTGGNHEQYF. The chain recombines TRBV5-1 with TRBJ2-7; 11 nucleotides match TRBD1. Unmatched junction bases numbered 4, after V lost 3 bases and J lost 5 bases. The CDR3 covers 14 residues. The V gene's germline CDR1 is SGHRS and CDR2 YFSETQ.

This CDR3 reads CASSLDFTGSTEAFF. CDR3 in DNA: TGCGCCAGCAGCTTGGATTTTACAGGGAGCACTGAAGCTTTCTTT. The chain has TRBV5-1 and TRBJ1-1, with D maybe TRBD1 (6 bases). The CDR3 consists of 15 residues. Germline CDR1 reads SGHRS; CDR2 reads YFSETQ. The V end was cut by 0 bases, the J end by 4 bases, with 13 bases between.

On this clone itself: The germline gene is not matched at one end of the junction; a read error may be the cause. CDR3: CASSFRDRGTVF. CDR3 coding DNA: TGTGCCAGCAGCTTCCGGGACAGGGGCACAGTCTTC. The genes are TRBV7-2 and TRBJ2-1; 10 positions agree with TRBD1. This CDR3 comprises 12 residues. Germline CDR1 and CDR2: SGHTA and FQGNSA.

The chain uses TRBV19 and TRBJ2-1, with 13 bases fitting TRBD2. CDR3 length: 16 amino acids. The V gene's germline CDR1 is LNHDA and CDR2 SQIVND (reference sequence). The trim removed 6 bases at V and 10 bases at J, leaving 12 bases unmatched. This CDR3 reads CASRPTSGRLYGEQFF. As DNA, the CDR3 is TGTGCCAGTAGGCCGACTAGCGGGAGGCTCTATGGGGAGCAGTTCTTC.

The rearrangement uses TRBV11-3 and TRBJ2-5; D uncertain. Per the germline V gene, CDR1 is SGHNT and CDR2 is YENEEA. This CDR3 has 13 amino acids. Between the trimmed V and J ends, which lost 3 bases and 2 bases, there was a span of 7 bases. The CDR3 coding sequence is TGTGCCAGCAGCTTGAAGGGACAAGAGACCCAGTACTTC. Protein: CASSLKGQETQYF.

This rearrangement joins TRBV4-3 to TRBJ1-6; tentatively, D is TRBD1 (5 bases). Deletions cut 0 bases from V and 7 bases from J, with 13 bases between. The CDR3 loop spans 16 amino acids. Germline CDR1 and CDR2: LGHNA and YSLEER. CDR3 nucleotide sequence: TGCGCCAGCAGCCAAGATCAGCCAGCAGGGAATTCACCCCTCCACTTT. It translates to CASSQDQPAGNSPLHF.

The genes are TRBV6-5 and TRBJ1-4; TRBD1 might be the D (5 bases). Trimming shortened V by 5 bases and J by 7 bases, and 17 bases separated the two germline ends. Germline V CDR1 and CDR2: MNHEY, SVGAGI. The CDR3 is 15 amino acids. The DNA for the CDR3 is TGTGCCAGCAGTGCGTCCGGGACCGTCGGTGAAAAACTGTTTTTT. It codes for CASSASGTVGEKLFF.

This clone came up a few times. The chain recombines TRBV4-3 with TRBJ1-1; TRBD1 matches 8 bases. Trimming at V came to 4 bases and at J to 1 base, leaving 5 bases not matched to a gene. The CDR3 runs 15 residues. Germline CDR1 LGHNA, CDR2 YSLEER. CDR3 nucleotide sequence: TGCGCCAGCAGCCGACTCACAGGGGGGAACACTGAAGCTTTCTTT. It specifies CASSRLTGGNTEAFF.

In DNA form, the CDR3 reads TGTGCCAGCTCACCCCAGGGAGGGGTAACTGAAGCTTTCTTT. It specifies CASSPQGGVTEAFF. V gene TRBV18 combines with J gene TRBJ1-1; D perhaps matches TRBD1 (5 bases). The CDR3 spans 14 residues. Germline-derived CDR1 and CDR2 are KGHSH and LQKENI. V lost 3 bases to trimming and J lost 5 bases, with 13 bases between them.

The chain links TRBV7-9 to TRBJ2-2; D is undetermined. CDR3 length: 15 amino acids. V lost 5 bases to trimming and J lost 0 bases, with 10 bases between them. Germline CDR1 and CDR2: SEHNR and FQNEAQ (reference sequence). CDR3 nucleotide sequence: TGTGCCAGCAGCCCCAAGAGCGCGAACACCGGGGAGCTGTTTTTT. Encoded protein: CASSPKSANTGELFF.

This clone was observed once. V gene TRBV6-5 combines with J gene TRBJ2-3; 10 bases agree with TRBD2. The CDR3 sequence is 16 residues long. With V trimmed by 0 bases and J by 3 bases, 3 bases remained unmatched. The germline gives CDR1 MNHEY, CDR2 SVGAGI. CDR3 in amino acids: CASSYSASGGTDTQYF. The CDR3 DNA sequence: TGTGCCAGCAGTTACTCGGCTAGCGGGGGTACAGATACGCAGTATTTT.

The chain employs TRBV20-1 and TRBJ2-2; a weak D match, TRBD2 (5 bases). The V end was cut by 5 bases, the J end by 4 bases, with 5 bases between. The V gene's germline CDR1 is DFQATT and CDR2 SNEGSKA (reference sequence). This CDR3 contains 11 residues. The CDR3 loop reads CSAEGTGELFF. In nucleotides, the CDR3 is TGCAGTGCTGAGGGCACCGGGGAGCTGTTTTTT.

The V gene is TRBV20-1, the J gene TRBJ1-2, with 7 bases fitting TRBD1. Losses at the gene ends were 8 bases for V and 3 bases for J; bases not matched to a gene: 3. Germline lookup yields CDR1 DFQATT and CDR2 SNEGSKA (reference sequence). This CDR3 contains 11 residues. CDR3 sequence (DNA): TGCAGTAACACAGGGGACTATGGCTACACCTTC. Translated, it gives CSNTGDYGYTF.

This rearrangement joins TRBV19 to TRBJ2-3, with a tentative D call TRBD1 (6 bases). Trimming cost V 0 bases and J 5 bases, with 18 bases left between them. This CDR3 region has 17 residues. Per the germline V gene, CDR1 is LNHDA and CDR2 is SQIVND (reference sequence). The CDR3 protein is CASSIDPATRGVDTQYF. As DNA, the CDR3 is TGTGCCAGTAGTATAGATCCGGCTACCAGGGGAGTAGATACGCAGTATTTT. Using reference TRBV19 and TRBJ2-3 for the parts outside the CDR3, the full variable domain is DGGITQSPKYLFRKEGQNVTLSCEQNLNHDAMYWYRQDPGQGLRLIYYSQIVNDFQKGDIAEGYSVSREKKESFPLTVTSAQKNPTAFYLCASSIDPATRGVDTQYFGPGTRLTVL.

This clone was seen a single time. The genes are TRBV9 and TRBJ1-2, with 10 bases that match TRBD1. CDR1 is SGDLS, CDR2 YYNGEE, per germline. The CDR3 extends over 14 amino acids. V shed 4 bases, J shed 8 bases, and the junction held 8 bases outside the gene matches. CDR3 nucleotide sequence: TGTGCCAGCAGCACCAGACAGGGGGCGGAAGGCTACACCTTC. It specifies CASSTRQGAEGYTF.

V and J are TRBV5-5 and TRBJ2-7, with D unresolved. Germline V gives CDR1 SGHKS, CDR2 YYEKEE (reference sequence). CDR3 size: 16 residues. The V and J ends lost 4 bases and 3 bases respectively, with 20 bases between them. The DNA for the CDR3 is TGTGCCAGCAGCGACGTCAGGCTGAATATCCACTACGAGCAGTACTTC. The encoded protein is CASSDVRLNIHYEQYF. Based on the CDR3 plus reference TRBV5-5 and TRBJ2-7, the full variable domain is DAGVTQSPTHLIKTRGQQVTLRCSPISGHKSVSWYQQVLGQGPQFIFQYYEKEERGRGNFPDRFSARQFPNYSSELNVNALLLGDSALYLCASSDVRLNIHYEQYFGPGTRLTVT.

This chain uses TRBV7-3 with TRBJ2-1, with 8 bases lining up with TRBD2. There are 13 residues in the CDR3. V was pared by 5 bases and J by 8 bases, with 5 bases of the junction left unmatched. Germline lookup yields CDR1 SGHTA and CDR2 FQGTGA. The CDR3 reads CASSLGLADEQFF. The CDR3 DNA reads as TGTGCCAGCAGCCTCGGACTAGCTGATGAGCAGTTCTTC.

This chain connects TRBV27 to TRBJ2-7, with 8 bases lining up with TRBD2. The germline V gene has CDR1 MNHEY and CDR2 SMNVEV (reference sequence). J was trimmed by 0 bases and V by 2 bases; bases with no gene match: 3. This CDR3 has 15 residues. CDR3 residues: CASSLRGGTSYEQYV. The CDR3 coding sequence is TGTGCCAGCAGTTTACGCGGGGGGACCTCCTACGAGCAGTACGTC.

This clone was counted only a few times. V and J are TRBV7-9 and TRBJ1-2, with D possibly matching TRBD1 (5 bases). V gave up 1 base and J gave up 4 bases, with 16 bases separating them. CDR3 length equals 16 residues. CDR1 is SEHNR, CDR2 FQNEAQ, per germline (reference sequence). The CDR3 DNA is TGTGCCAGCAGCTTAGTAGGTCTCCGGGACGCCTATGGCTACACCTTC. Translation: CASSLVGLRDAYGYTF.

The chain carries TRBV11-2 and TRBJ2-2; TRBD1 is a possible D gene (6 bases). Trimming removed 6 bases at V and 7 bases at J, with 9 bases between. Germline CDR1 reads SGHAT; CDR2 reads FQNNGV. CDR3 length: 12 amino acids. CDR3 sequence reads: CASRLGGGELFF. The CDR3 bases are TGTGCCAGCAGGCTAGGGGGCGGGGAGCTGTTTTTT.

The chain employs TRBV10-3 and TRBJ2-1; D is possibly TRBD2 (6 bases). V gave up 5 bases and J gave up 8 bases, with 10 bases separating them. CDR1 and CDR2 from the germline V gene are ENHRY and SYGVKD. The CDR3 extends over 12 amino acids. CDR3 coding DNA: TGTGCCATCAGTCCCGGGGGAGATGAGCAGTTCTTC. It yields the protein CAISPGGDEQFF.

The chain combines TRBV7-2 with TRBJ2-3; D assignment may be TRBD1 or TRBD2 (5 bases each). Trimming stripped 3 bases from V and 0 bases from J, with 16 bases between. Germline CDR1 SGHTA, CDR2 FQGNSA. The CDR3 is made up of 17 amino acids. CDR3 sequence (DNA): TGTGCCAGCAGCTTGAGGGGATGGGATCTAAGCACAGATACGCAGTATTTT. It codes for CASSLRGWDLSTDTQYF.

V and J are TRBV9 and TRBJ1-5, with a possible D match to TRBD1 (6 bases). The CDR3 is 17 residues long. Trimming left V 3 bases short and J 0 bases short, with 16 bases between. Germline CDR1 and CDR2: SGDLS and YYNGEE. CDR3 loop: CASSAGTNANSNQPQHF. DNA of the CDR3: TGTGCCAGCAGCGCCGGGACAAACGCTAATAGCAATCAGCCCCAGCATTTT.